The rows below give T cell receptor beta chains drawn from one sample of a study of shared clonotypes between healthy human individuals. This table comes from immunoSEQ multiplex PCR, and its TCRdb copy is limited to in-frame clones, with some not included. Altogether 500,000 to 550,000 clones are present, approximately 95% being singletons, with the ten largest covering nearly 0.065%. The sequenced material came from naive CD4+ T cells sorted from blood. The receptors come from a woman aged 30 to 39 in good health. Each CDR3 is given with its conserved first and last residue. A D gene is named only where the DNA matches it firmly. Only part of the rows carry a size: once, few, many, or a class if the clone is expanded.

CAISPEEGGNTDTQYF TGTGCCATCAGTCCGGAGGAGGGAGGCAACACAGATACGCAGTATTTT TRBV10-3 - TRBJ2-3 -
CASSASAGANTEAFF TGTGCCAGCAGCGCTTCCGCAGGGGCGAACACTGAAGCTTTCTTT TRBV7-3 - TRBJ1-1 -
CASNMDRAEAFF TGTGCCAGCAATATGGACAGGGCTGAAGCTTTCTTT TRBV2 - TRBJ1-1 TRBD1
CASSIAGAGGTYEQYF TGTGCCAGTAGTATAGCTGGGGCGGGCGGAACCTACGAGCAGTACTTC TRBV19 - TRBJ2-7 -
CASSLSSGSYNEQFF TGCGCCAGCAGCTTATCTAGCGGGAGTTACAATGAGCAGTTCTTC TRBV5-1 - TRBJ2-1 TRBD2
CASSKLGGAEKLFF TGTGCCAGCAGCAAACTAGGGGGCGCTGAAAAACTGTTTTTT TRBV5-6 - TRBJ1-4 TRBD1
CASIPSPGRTDTQYF TGTGCCAGCATACCCAGTCCGGGGCGCACAGATACGCAGTATTTT TRBV28 - TRBJ2-3 -
CASSEATGWRNQPQHF TGTGCCAGCAGTGAAGCCACGGGGTGGAGAAATCAGCCCCAGCATTTT TRBV2 once TRBJ1-5 -
CASSSVGGGANEQFF TGCGCCAGCAGCTCCGTCGGCGGTGGGGCGAATGAGCAGTTCTTC TRBV5-1 - TRBJ2-1 -
CASRGPHGTDTQYF TGTGCCAGTAGGGGACCGCATGGCACAGATACGCAGTATTTT TRBV19 - TRBJ2-3 -
CASSFGGTSGNTGELFF TGTGCCAGCAGCTTTGGGGGGACTAGCGGAAACACCGGGGAGCTGTTTTTT TRBV4-2 - TRBJ2-2 TRBD2
CASSLDRGSNYGYTF TGCGCCAGCAGCTTGGACAGGGGAAGCAACTATGGCTACACCTTC TRBV5-1 - TRBJ1-2 TRBD1
CASGVRKGEQFF TGTGCTAGTGGTGTTCGAAAGGGTGAGCAGTTCTTC TRBV12-5 once TRBJ2-1 -
CASRRDRGDGYTF TGTGCCAGCAGACGAGACCGAGGGGATGGCTACACCTTC TRBV28 few TRBJ1-2 -
CASSPPQPSLGAFF TGTGCCAGCAGCCCCCCCCAGCCCTCATTAGGAGCTTTCTTT TRBV7-6 - TRBJ1-1 -
CASSHVTLNEKLFF TGTGCCAGCAGCCACGTAACCTTAAATGAAAAACTGTTTTTT TRBV11-2 - TRBJ1-4 -
CASRSSGSGNTGELFF TGTGCCAGCAGGAGTAGCGGGAGCGGGAACACCGGGGAGCTGTTTTTT TRBV11-2 once TRBJ2-2 TRBD2
CASSPTQETQYF TGTGCCAGCAGCCCCACCCAAGAGACCCAGTACTTC TRBV11-2 - TRBJ2-5 -
CASSSGPSYEQYF TGCGCCAGCAGCTCCGGGCCATCCTACGAGCAGTACTTC TRBV10-2 - TRBJ2-7 -
CASSIRQPNTGELFF TGTGCCAGTAGTATCAGGCAGCCGAACACCGGGGAGCTGTTTTTT TRBV19 - TRBJ2-2 -
CASSGGGDTDTQYF TGTGCCAGCAGCGGCGGGGGAGACACAGATACGCAGTATTTT TRBV11-3 - TRBJ2-3 TRBD2
CASTTTSGRVYNEQFF TGTGCCAGCACGACGACTAGCGGGAGGGTCTACAATGAGCAGTTCTTC TRBV27 - TRBJ2-1 TRBD2
CASSLPIRTSGYSYNEQFF TGTGCCAGCAGTTTACCCATTAGGACTAGCGGGTATTCCTACAATGAGCAGTTCTTC TRBV27 - TRBJ2-1 TRBD2
CAWSSGQGFPETQYF TGTGCCTGGAGTTCGGGACAGGGTTTCCCTGAGACCCAGTACTTC TRBV30 - TRBJ2-5 TRBD1
CASNWDTTYNQPQHF TGTGCCAGTAACTGGGACACAACGTACAATCAGCCCCAGCATTTT TRBV19 once TRBJ1-5 -
CASSLDFQVEQYF TGTGCCAGCAGCTTGGACTTCCAGGTCGAGCAGTACTTC TRBV7-2 - TRBJ2-7 -
CASSKGTKGTGELFF TGCGCCAGCAGTAAGGGGACTAAGGGCACCGGGGAGCTGTTTTTT TRBV5-1 - TRBJ2-2 TRBD2
CSVRRGSGNTIYF TGCAGCGTTCGCCGGGGGTCTGGAAACACCATATATTTT TRBV29-1 - TRBJ1-3 -
CASSPRLAEGYAEAFF TGTGCCAGCTCACCACGGTTGGCAGAGGGGTACGCTGAAGCTTTCTTT TRBV18 - TRBJ1-1 -
CASSLEYLTSNTGELFF TGTGCCAGCAGTCTCGAATACCTGACTAGTAACACCGGGGAGCTGTTTTTT TRBV7-9 once TRBJ2-2 -
CSVAPGTSQETQYF TGCAGCGTAGCGCCAGGGACTAGTCAAGAGACCCAGTACTTC TRBV29-1 once TRBJ2-5 TRBD2
CASSFTGLAGGETQYF TGCGCCAGCAGCTTCACGGGACTAGCGGGAGGTGAGACCCAGTACTTC TRBV5-1 - TRBJ2-5 TRBD2
CASSSRTSGSSYEQYF TGTGCCAGCAGCTCAAGGACTAGCGGAAGCTCCTACGAGCAGTACTTC TRBV13 - TRBJ2-7 TRBD2
CASSLTGTDTQYF TGTGCCAGCAGTTTAACGGGCACAGATACGCAGTATTTT TRBV27 - TRBJ2-3 -
CASSFGSLLAKNIQYF TGTGCCAGCAGTTTCGGGAGCCTGCTAGCCAAAAACATTCAGTACTTC TRBV27 - TRBJ2-4 -
CASSLGLAGMEYNEQFF TGCGCCAGCAGCTTGGGACTAGCGGGGATGGAGTACAATGAGCAGTTCTTC TRBV5-1 once TRBJ2-1 TRBD2
CAWSKYGGGVSLFRQPQHF TGTGCCTGGAGTAAATATGGCGGGGGGGTTTCGCTCTTCCGTCAGCCCCAGCATTTT TRBV30 - TRBJ1-5 -
CASTVSASGTYEQYF TGTGCCAGCACCGTTTCCGCTAGCGGGACCTACGAGCAGTACTTC TRBV11-2 - TRBJ2-7 TRBD2
CASSGLRTGELFF TGTGCCAGCTCGGGCCTCAGGACCGGGGAGCTGTTTTTT TRBV5-6 - TRBJ2-2 -
CASSVGQGTYEQYF TGTGCCAGCAGTGTGGGGCAGGGGACCTACGAGCAGTACTTC TRBV2 - TRBJ2-7 -
CASSQVVSLEQYF TGCGCCAGCAGCCAAGTGGTCTCCCTCGAGCAGTACTTC TRBV4-1 - TRBJ2-7 -
CASSFGGSETQYF TGTGCCAGCAGCTTCGGGGGGTCGGAGACCCAGTACTTC TRBV11-1 - TRBJ2-5 TRBD2
CASSAPGKHAEAFF TGCGCCAGCAGCGCCCCCGGGAAACACGCTGAAGCTTTCTTT TRBV4-1 - TRBJ1-1 -
CASSVPGTGAGTDTQYF TGTGCCAGCAGTGTCCCCGGGACAGGGGCTGGCACAGATACGCAGTATTTT TRBV9 - TRBJ2-3 TRBD1
CSVGPSRYNEQFF TGCAGCGTTGGTCCTAGCAGATACAATGAGCAGTTCTTC TRBV29-1 - TRBJ2-1 -
CASSLSPGELFF TGTGCCAGCAGTTTATCCCCCGGGGAGCTGTTTTTT TRBV28 - TRBJ2-2 -
CAWGRGGGWNTEAFF TGTGCCTGGGGAAGAGGGGGGGGCTGGAACACTGAAGCTTTCTTT TRBV30 - TRBJ1-1 -
CAWSAESGRERSQYF TGTGCCTGGAGTGCCGAAAGCGGGAGGGAGAGGAGCCAGTACTTC TRBV30 - TRBJ2-5 TRBD2
CASSQDLGQINQPQHF TGCGCCAGCAGCCAAGATCTAGGACAGATCAATCAGCCCCAGCATTTT TRBV4-1 few TRBJ1-5 -
CASSLGRATAQETQYF TGTGCCAGCAGCTTGGGGAGGGCGACAGCACAAGAGACCCAGTACTTC TRBV5-8 - TRBJ2-5 -
CASRWGGGEADTQYF TGTGCCAGTAGATGGGGGGGAGGGGAAGCCGATACGCAGTATTTT TRBV19 - TRBJ2-3 TRBD2
CASSRPIGPDNEQFF TGTGCCAGCAGCCGACCGATTGGACCAGACAATGAGCAGTTCTTC TRBV6-6 - TRBJ2-1 -